The T cell receptor (beta chain) described here comes from a study of graft-versus-host responses after intestinal transplantation. In the study overall: As for transplant type, recipients had multivisceral, liver-intestinal, or isolated intestinal grafts. All recipients got anti-thymocyte globulin induction, then tacrolimus and steroids for 2 to 4 years.

Graft material was processed, releasing intraepithelial and lamina propria lymphocytes. Clones were read by immunoSEQ multiplex PCR, and TCRdb kept only the in-frame ones, dropping some. The table includes a few hundred clones, under 85% detected once. There are 16 residues in the CDR3. The chain joins TRBV21-1 to TRBJ2-7; no check of the table's D call, TRBD2, against the DNA was made. TRBV21-1 is labeled a pseudogene. Material: ileum tissue, obtained after intestinal transplantation. The TCR was taken from a human patient who received an intestinal transplant, so some T cells may come from the graft donor. CDR3 loop: CASSQWLATRLDEQYF. CDR3 coding DNA: TGTGCCAGCAGCCAGTGGCTAGCTACACGTTTAGACGAGCAGTACTTC.